The source of this T cell receptor (beta chain) is a study of cytotoxic CD8 clonotypes in ibrutinib-treated CLL. Regarding the study as a whole: At baseline, clonality was higher than in age-matched healthy donors and correlated with CD8+ counts.

Data came from immunoSEQ multiplex PCR; TCRdb stores just in-frame clones and leaves some out. The sample includes just over 35,000 clones, 70% to 80% seen only once; the top ten take 15% to 20%. This clone was picked up a small number of times. Its antigen is as yet unknown. J was trimmed by 7 bases and V by 5 bases; bases with no gene match: 9. This CDR3 spans 15 amino acids. Germline V gene data show CDR1 as SGHNT and CDR2 as YYREEE (reference sequence). The sequencing here drew on PBMCs, taken at disease progression, from a patient treated with ibrutinib. The source is a human donor with chronic lymphocytic leukemia. V gene TRBV5-4 combines with J gene TRBJ2-1, with 10 bases fitting TRBD2. The CDR3 reads CASSSGTSASNEQFF. DNA of the CDR3: TGTGCCAGCAGTTCCGGGACTAGCGCGTCGAATGAGCAGTTCTTC.